Below are 21 T cell receptor beta chains sequenced from a single sample in a study of T cell responses to AZD1222 COVID-19 vaccine. The protocol was immunoSEQ multiplex PCR, while the TCRdb copy is restricted to in-frame clones and leaves out a portion. There are more than 70,000 clones in the sample; nearly 90% occur only once, and about 1.6% lies in the top ten. This sample comprised peripheral blood, obtained on day 0 of AZD1222 vaccination. These receptors were obtained from an adult in good health.

This rearrangement joins TRBV14 to TRBJ2-7; TRBD1 aligns across 9 bases. The V gene end was trimmed by 5 bases and the J gene end by 6 bases; junction bases not matched to a gene: 8. Germline loops: CDR1 SGHDN, CDR2 FVKESK. This CDR3 comprises 14 residues. CDR3 sequence (DNA): TGTGCCAGCAGCGACCGGGACAGGGAGGGCGAGCAGTACTTC. This translates into CASSDRDREGEQYF.

For the CDR3, the DNA is TGTGCCAGCAGCCAAGATCGGGATGGGACTAGCGGGAGGGCCTCTCAGGAGCAGTACTTC. Translation: CASSQDRDGTSGRASQEQYF. This sequence joins TRBV3-1 (or the pseudogene TRBV3-2) and TRBJ2-7; 16 positions agree with TRBD2. Germline CDR1 reads LGHDT; CDR2 reads YNNKEL (reference sequence). V shed 0 bases, J shed 7 bases, and the junction held 15 bases outside the gene matches. The CDR3 loop spans 20 amino acids.

The chain is built from TRBV6-5 and TRBJ1-1; weak D call: TRBD1 (6 bases). Trimming cost V 8 bases and J 0 bases, with 10 bases left between them. Germline V gene sequence: CDR1 MNHEY, CDR2 SVGAGI. CDR3 size: 13 residues. In DNA form, the CDR3 reads TGTGCCAGCCGCAGGGGACTGAACACTGAAGCTTTCTTT. Its protein is CASRRGLNTEAFF.

The chain couples TRBV19 to TRBJ1-1; the D is unclear. The germline V gene has CDR1 LNHDA and CDR2 SQIVND (reference sequence). There are 14 residues in the CDR3. V shed 5 bases and J shed 0 bases, with 10 bases lying between them. CDR3 amino acids: CASSRVLMNTEAFF. Here the CDR3 DNA reads TGTGCCAGTAGTCGGGTCCTTATGAACACTGAAGCTTTCTTT.

The rearrangement uses TRBV6-5 and TRBJ1-2; unclear D gene. The germline gives CDR1 MNHEY, CDR2 SVGAGI. Trimming pared 0 bases from V and 10 bases from J, leaving 21 bases between. This CDR3 comprises 16 residues. The CDR3 is CASSYSITGAITFYTF. The CDR3 DNA reads as TGTGCCAGCAGTTACTCGATCACGGGCGCCATAACCTTCTACACCTTC.

The V gene is TRBV7-9, the J gene TRBJ2-5, with D uncertain. CDR1 and CDR2 (germline): SEHNR, FQNEAQ (reference sequence). CDR3 length: 12 residues. V was trimmed by 9 bases and J by 5 bases, leaving 13 bases between them. The DNA for the CDR3 is TGTGCCAGTGTCAAGGGTTGGGAGACCCAGTACTTC. This translates into CASVKGWETQYF.

This clone was seen just once. The chain carries TRBV27 and TRBJ2-6; D is possibly TRBD1 (6 bases). The ends were cut back, 6 bases at V and 0 bases at J, with 21 bases in the middle. CDR3 size: 19 residues. CDR1 is MNHEY, CDR2 SMNVEV, per germline (reference sequence). CDR3: CASSSRQDMLSSGANVLTF. The CDR3, as DNA: TGTGCCAGCAGCTCCAGACAGGATATGCTTAGCTCTGGGGCCAACGTCCTGACTTTC.

This chain's CDR3 is CASSQERRYGYTF. CDR3 nucleotide sequence: TGTGCCAGCAGCCAAGAGAGGCGGTATGGCTACACCTTC. The chain uses TRBV4-2 and TRBJ1-2, with D uncertain. The germline CDR1 and CDR2 sequences are LGHNA and YNFKEQ. The CDR3 loop spans 13 amino acids. Trimming removed 0 bases from V and 5 bases from J, with 7 bases in between.

V gene TRBV7-2 combines with J gene TRBJ2-5; TRBD1 aligns across 10 bases. In germline, CDR1 is SGHTA, CDR2 FQGNSA. CDR3 length: 16 amino acids. V dropped 2 bases and J dropped 5; count of bases not matched to a gene: 8. CDR3 loop: CASSLSGTGEQETQYF. The DNA of the CDR3 is TGTGCCAGCAGCTTATCCGGGACAGGGGAGCAGGAGACCCAGTACTTC.

This clone was recorded once. CDR3 protein: CASSLGLAGGYEQYF. In DNA form, the CDR3 reads TGTGCCAGCAGCTTGGGACTAGCGGGTGGCTACGAGCAGTACTTC. This chain joins TRBV7-2 and TRBJ2-7, with TRBD2 matching over 12 bases. Germline V gene lookup returns CDR1 SGHTA and CDR2 FQGNSA. Trimming cost V 3 bases and J 3 bases; bases outside gene matches: 3. The CDR3 is 15 residues long.

The rearrangement uses TRBV7-2 and TRBJ1-5, with 9 bases matching TRBD1. The CDR3 totals 15 residues. CDR1 is SGHTA, CDR2 FQGNSA, per germline. Trimming removed 5 bases from V and 7 bases from J; junction bases left unmatched: 9. The CDR3 reads CASSPPGTGKQPQHF. CDR3 nucleotides: TGTGCCAGCAGCCCTCCGGGGACAGGGAAACAGCCCCAGCATTTT.

J is TRBJ1-4 and V is TRBV6-6, with 9 bases matching TRBD1. V was pared by 6 bases and J by 0 bases, with 5 bases of the junction left unmatched. Germline CDR1 and CDR2: MNHNY and SVGAGI (reference sequence). This CDR3 contains 16 residues. The CDR3 region has the DNA TGTGCCAGCAGAATGGGACAGGGAACAACTAATGAAAAACTGTTTTTT. This codes for CASRMGQGTTNEKLFF.

J is TRBJ2-5 and V is TRBV30; 8 nucleotides align to TRBD2. Trimming removed 0 bases from V and 7 bases from J; junction bases left unmatched: 10. CDR1 is GTSNPN and CDR2 is SVGIG in the germline V gene (reference sequence). The CDR3 spans 15 residues. The CDR3 nucleotides read TGTGCCTGGAGTGTCGAGACGGGAGGGCTGGGGACCCAGTACTTC. Protein sequence: CAWSVETGGLGTQYF.

The chain carries TRBV30 and TRBJ1-2; 10 positions match TRBD1. The CDR3 contains 14 residues. Germline CDR1 reads GTSNPN; CDR2 reads SVGIG (reference sequence). Unmatched junction bases numbered 5, after V lost 4 bases and J lost 3 bases. CDR3 in amino acids: CAWTGDRGDYGYTF. CDR3 bases: TGTGCCTGGACGGGGGACAGGGGTGACTATGGCTACACCTTC.

V usage is TRBV6-5 and J usage is TRBJ1-1; possibly TRBD1 for D (5 bases). The CDR3 has 13 amino acids. Trimming removed 8 bases at V and 6 bases at J, with 16 bases between. CDR1 is MNHEY and CDR2 is SVGAGI in the germline V gene. CDR3 residues: CASRGVSGPEAFF. The CDR3 bases are TGTGCCAGCCGGGGGGTCTCAGGGCCTGAAGCTTTCTTT.

In this sample, this clone turned up once. The chain joins TRBV9 to TRBJ1-1; no definite D call. The CDR3 totals 15 residues. The germline gives CDR1 SGDLS, CDR2 YYNGEE. V was clipped by 1 base and J by 0 bases, with 10 bases between them. The CDR3 DNA sequence: TGTGCCAGCAGCGTATCCGGGCTTATGAACACTGAAGCTTTCTTT. The encoded protein is CASSVSGLMNTEAFF.

This chain uses TRBV5-1 with TRBJ1-2, with TRBD1 as a possible D gene (5 bases). Germline CDR1 is SGHRS and CDR2 is YFSETQ. This CDR3 contains 15 residues. V lost 1 base, J lost 4 bases, and 14 bases lay in between. CDR3 DNA: TGCGCCAGCAGCTTGCGGGGGGAGTTATTCTATGGCTACACCTTC. Translating gives CASSLRGELFYGYTF.

This clone has a single count. The CDR3 bases are TGCAGTGCTAGTCTGTCTTCGGGTCGAGAGACCCAGTACTTC. Translated: CSASLSSGRETQYF. The V and J genes are TRBV20-1 and TRBJ2-5, with D unclear. V was shortened by 3 bases and J by 4 bases, with 15 bases between the two germline ends. The CDR3 totals 14 residues. Germline values: CDR1 DFQATT, CDR2 SNEGSKA (reference sequence).

The V and J genes are TRBV6-6 and TRBJ1-5, with a weak D call TRBD1 (6 bases). V lost 11 bases to trimming and J lost 5 bases, with 10 bases between them. The V gene's germline CDR1 is MNHNY and CDR2 SVGAGI (reference sequence). The CDR3 is made up of 11 amino acids. Here the CDR3 reads CASAGDQPQHF. The CDR3 DNA sequence: TGTGCCTCGGCAGGGGATCAGCCCCAGCATTTT.

This chain links TRBV29-1 with TRBJ1-3; D ambiguous. The CDR3 length is 15 residues. CDR1 is SQVTM and CDR2 is ANQGSEA in the germline V gene. The V gene lost 2 bases and the J gene lost 3 bases, with 14 bases spanning the gap. CDR3: CSVELALGGGNTIYF. CDR3 in DNA: TGCAGCGTTGAATTGGCTTTAGGTGGTGGAAACACCATATATTTT.

The chain uses TRBV30 and TRBJ1-5; 7 bases are shared with TRBD1. V gave up 0 bases and J gave up 4 bases; unmatched junction bases: 6. Germline CDR1 GTSNPN, CDR2 SVGIG (reference sequence). This CDR3 region has 15 residues. CDR3 DNA sequence: TGTGCCTGGAGTGTACATGGGACAGATAATCAGCCCCAGCATTTT. Protein sequence: CAWSVHGTDNQPQHF. Together with reference TRBV30 and TRBJ1-5, the CDR3 gives the full variable domain: SQTIHQWPATLVQPVGSPLSLECTVEGTSNPNLYWYRQAAGRGLQLLFYSVGIGQISSEVPQNLSASRPQDRQFILSSKKLLLSDSGFYLCAWSVHGTDNQPQHFGDGTRLSIL.